These T cell receptor beta chains were read from a single sample in a study of T cell repertoires in cytomegalovirus infection. TCRdb called the reads again in MiXCR, with one record for every CDR3 protein. The data show about 180,000 distinct CDR3 sequences, about 15% seen once. Sequenced sample: PBMCs. Receptors originate from a human donor in good health (CMV status not recorded). Some clones in this sample may be carry-over from other donors' samples. Both conserved end residues are part of each CDR3. D genes are given only for firm matches. Size values are once, few and many counts, or a class for expanded clones, and some rows have none.

D gene: NA
J gene: TRBJ2-3
V gene: TRBV6-6
clone size: NA
CDR3 protein: CASSYSPMGADTQYF
CDR3 DNA: TGTGCCAGCAGTTACTCCCCCATGGGTGCAGATACGCAGTATTTT

D gene: NA
J gene: TRBJ2-1
V gene: TRBV2
clone size: NA
CDR3 protein: CASSEGEESNEQFF
CDR3 DNA: TGTGCCAGCAGTGAAGGGGAGGAGTCCAATGAGCAGTTCTTC

D gene: NA
J gene: TRBJ1-1
V gene: TRBV6-6
clone size: few
CDR3 protein: CASRDAMRLPAFF
CDR3 DNA: TGTGCCAGCAGAGACGCCATGAGGTTGCCAGCTTTCTTT

D gene: NA
J gene: TRBJ2-7
V gene: TRBV5-1
clone size: NA
CDR3 protein: CASSLAGEGEQYF
CDR3 DNA: TGCGCCAGCAGCTTGGCGGGAGAAGGGGAGCAGTACTTC

D gene: NA
J gene: TRBJ1-1
V gene: TRBV27
clone size: many
CDR3 protein: CASSSLGMNTEAFF
CDR3 DNA: TGTGCCAGCAGTTCCTTGGGGATGAACACTGAAGCTTTCTTT

D gene: NA
J gene: TRBJ2-5
V gene: TRBV7-6
clone size: many
CDR3 protein: CASRGTLQETQYF
CDR3 DNA: TGTGCCAGCAGGGGGACACTCCAAGAGACCCAGTACTTC

D gene: TRBD2
J gene: TRBJ2-5
V gene: TRBV5-4
clone size: many
CDR3 protein: CASSGSGGMGETQYF
CDR3 DNA: TGTGCCAGCAGTGGAAGCGGGGGGATGGGAGAGACCCAGTACTTC

D gene: NA
J gene: TRBJ1-1
V gene: TRBV18
clone size: few
CDR3 protein: CASSPKNTEAFF
CDR3 DNA: TGTGCCAGCTCACCAAAGAACACTGAAGCTTTCTTT

D gene: TRBD1
J gene: TRBJ2-2
V gene: TRBV6-5
clone size: few
CDR3 protein: CASSRGQGTGELFF
CDR3 DNA: TGTGCCAGCAGCCGCGGACAGGGTACGGGGGAGCTGTTTTTT

D gene: TRBD2
J gene: TRBJ2-3
V gene: TRBV7-3
clone size: many
CDR3 protein: CASSLLAGGRTDTQYF
CDR3 DNA: TGTGCCAGCAGCCTCCTAGCGGGGGGGCGCACAGATACGCAGTATTTT

D gene: TRBD2
J gene: TRBJ2-1
V gene: TRBV29-1
clone size: NA
CDR3 protein: CSVVAGGVDEQFF
CDR3 DNA: TGCAGCGTTGTAGCGGGAGGTGTGGATGAGCAGTTCTTC

D gene: TRBD1
J gene: TRBJ2-1
V gene: TRBV7-2
clone size: many
CDR3 protein: CASSLGQGAPYNEQFF
CDR3 DNA: TGTGCCAGCAGCTTAGGACAGGGGGCCCCCTACAATGAGCAGTTCTTC

D gene: TRBD2
J gene: TRBJ2-3
V gene: TRBV28
clone size: many
CDR3 protein: CASSPQTSGTSTDTQYF
CDR3 DNA: TGTGCCAGCAGTCCCCAGACTAGCGGGACTAGCACAGATACGCAGTATTTT

D gene: NA
J gene: TRBJ2-7
V gene: TRBV6-2/TRBV6-3
clone size: few
CDR3 protein: CASRPGLTYEQYF
CDR3 DNA: TGTGCCAGCAGACCGGGACTCACTTACGAGCAGTACTTC

D gene: NA
J gene: TRBJ1-4
V gene: TRBV7-2
clone size: many
CDR3 protein: CATSTGPNEKLFF
CDR3 DNA: TGTGCCACCTCGACAGGTCCTAATGAAAAACTGTTTTTT

D gene: NA
J gene: TRBJ1-5
V gene: TRBV12-3/TRBV12-4
clone size: few
CDR3 protein: CASSFGRGSNQPQHF
CDR3 DNA: TGTGCCAGCAGTTTCGGGCGGGGGAGCAATCAGCCCCAGCATTTT

D gene: TRBD2
J gene: TRBJ2-2
V gene: TRBV5-4
clone size: NA
CDR3 protein: CASSPGGGQTNTGELFF
CDR3 DNA: TGTGCCAGCAGCCCGGGGGGGGGGCAAACGAACACCGGGGAGCTGTTTTTT

D gene: TRBD2
J gene: TRBJ2-1
V gene: TRBV6-2/TRBV6-3
clone size: NA
CDR3 protein: CASVAGSSYNEQFF
CDR3 DNA: TGTGCCAGTGTAGCGGGGAGCTCCTACAATGAGCAGTTCTTC

D gene: NA
J gene: TRBJ1-5
V gene: TRBV19
clone size: few
CDR3 protein: CASSVPGTSNQPQHF
CDR3 DNA: TGTGCCAGTAGCGTACCAGGGACGAGCAATCAGCCCCAGCATTTT

D gene: TRBD1
J gene: TRBJ2-7
V gene: TRBV19
clone size: few
CDR3 protein: CASSASGTGLSYEQYF
CDR3 DNA: TGTGCCAGTAGTGCATCCGGGACAGGGCTGTCCTACGAGCAGTACTTC

D gene: NA
J gene: TRBJ2-2
V gene: TRBV29-1
clone size: few
CDR3 protein: CSVEKDPNTGELFF
CDR3 DNA: TGCAGCGTTGAAAAGGATCCCAACACCGGGGAGCTGTTTTTT

D gene: TRBD2
J gene: TRBJ2-1
V gene: TRBV2
clone size: NA
CDR3 protein: CASRQRELGEQFF
CDR3 DNA: TGTGCCAGCAGACAGCGGGAGTTGGGTGAGCAGTTCTTC

D gene: NA
J gene: TRBJ2-1
V gene: TRBV12-5
clone size: many
CDR3 protein: CASGLLGTQNNEQFF
CDR3 DNA: TGTGCTAGTGGTCTACTCGGGACCCAAAACAATGAGCAGTTCTTC

D gene: TRBD1
J gene: TRBJ2-3
V gene: TRBV20-1
clone size: many
CDR3 protein: CSAPNNRGQLWTQYF
CDR3 DNA: TGCAGTGCTCCTAATAACAGGGGACAACTGTGGACGCAGTATTTT

D gene: NA
J gene: TRBJ2-5
V gene: TRBV7-9
clone size: many
CDR3 protein: CASSFLAFPNF
CDR3 DNA: TGTGCCAGCAGCTTTCTGGCTTTCCCGAACTTC

D gene: NA
J gene: TRBJ2-6
V gene: TRBV27
clone size: NA
CDR3 protein: CASSSAGGNWANVLTF
CDR3 DNA: TGTGCCAGCAGTTCGGCCGGCGGCAACTGGGCCAACGTCCTGACTTTC

D gene: TRBD1
J gene: TRBJ2-7
V gene: TRBV12-3/TRBV12-4
clone size: many
CDR3 protein: CASSPTSPRDRSYEQYF
CDR3 DNA: TGTGCCAGCAGTCCGACGTCCCCAAGGGACAGGTCCTACGAGCAGTACTTC

D gene: NA
J gene: TRBJ2-3
V gene: TRBV7-9
clone size: NA
CDR3 protein: CASSLASGTDTQYF
CDR3 DNA: TGTGCCAGCAGCTTAGCATCCGGGACAGATACGCAGTATTTT

D gene: NA
J gene: TRBJ2-1
V gene: TRBV9
clone size: few
CDR3 protein: CASSVGGRKDNEQFF
CDR3 DNA: TGTGCCAGCAGCGTAGGAGGTAGAAAAGACAATGAGCAGTTCTTC

D gene: TRBD2
J gene: TRBJ2-7
V gene: TRBV12-3/TRBV12-4
clone size: NA
CDR3 protein: CASSAPLAGSSYEQYF
CDR3 DNA: TGTGCCAGCAGTGCCCCCCTAGCGGGGAGCTCCTACGAGCAGTACTTC

D gene: TRBD2
J gene: TRBJ2-1
V gene: TRBV6-4
clone size: few
CDR3 protein: CASSERRGGLYNEQFF
CDR3 DNA: TGTGCCAGCAGTGAGAGGCGGGGGGGCCTGTACAATGAGCAGTTCTTC

D gene: TRBD2
J gene: TRBJ2-2
V gene: TRBV3-1
clone size: NA
CDR3 protein: CASSRTGPGLAVGNTGELFF
CDR3 DNA: TGTGCCAGCAGCCGAACAGGGCCGGGACTAGCGGTCGGGAACACCGGGGAGCTGTTTTTT

D gene: TRBD1
J gene: TRBJ2-2
V gene: TRBV5-4
clone size: NA
CDR3 protein: CASSPSKTGTTNTGELFF
CDR3 DNA: TGTGCCAGCAGCCCTAGTAAGACAGGGACCACGAACACCGGGGAGCTGTTTTTT

D gene: TRBD1
J gene: TRBJ1-4
V gene: TRBV7-2
clone size: many
CDR3 protein: CASSFPGGPNEKLFF
CDR3 DNA: TGTGCCAGCAGCTTTCCAGGGGGACCTAATGAAAAACTGTTTTTT

D gene: TRBD2
J gene: TRBJ2-5
V gene: TRBV24-1
clone size: NA
CDR3 protein: CATSDRTRRETQYF
CDR3 DNA: TGTGCCACCAGTGACCGGACTAGAAGGGAGACCCAGTACTTC

D gene: TRBD1
J gene: TRBJ2-1
V gene: TRBV19
clone size: once
CDR3 protein: CASSLQGMSYNEQFF
CDR3 DNA: TGTGCCAGTAGTCTACAGGGGATGTCCTACAATGAGCAGTTCTTC

D gene: TRBD2
J gene: TRBJ2-1
V gene: TRBV7-3
clone size: few
CDR3 protein: CASSLTELAGVGNEQFF
CDR3 DNA: TGTGCCAGCAGCTTAACTGAGCTGGCGGGAGTTGGCAATGAGCAGTTCTTC

D gene: TRBD1
J gene: TRBJ2-3
V gene: TRBV7-7
clone size: NA
CDR3 protein: CASSLDRGTTDTQYF
CDR3 DNA: TGTGCCAGCAGCTTGGACAGGGGTACCACAGATACGCAGTATTTT

D gene: TRBD1
J gene: TRBJ2-7
V gene: TRBV7-2
clone size: many
CDR3 protein: CASTASLDRVIGTYEQYF
CDR3 DNA: TGTGCCAGCACAGCTTCTCTGGACAGGGTAATTGGGACCTACGAGCAGTACTTC

D gene: TRBD1
J gene: TRBJ2-3
V gene: TRBV6-2/TRBV6-3
clone size: NA
CDR3 protein: CASSYQGAADRVIADTQYF
CDR3 DNA: TGTGCCAGCAGTTATCAGGGCGCGGCTGACAGGGTTATTGCAGATACGCAGTATTTT

D gene: NA
J gene: TRBJ1-1
V gene: TRBV14
clone size: NA
CDR3 protein: CASSQDPAGRFTEAFF
CDR3 DNA: TGTGCCAGCAGCCAAGATCCGGCGGGCCGGTTCACTGAAGCTTTCTTT

D gene: NA
J gene: TRBJ1-2
V gene: TRBV7-2
clone size: many
CDR3 protein: CASSPTMGINGYTF
CDR3 DNA: TGTGCCAGCAGTCCAACGATGGGGATAAATGGCTACACCTTC

D gene: NA
J gene: TRBJ1-1
V gene: TRBV19
clone size: few
CDR3 protein: CASNFRGTEAFF
CDR3 DNA: TGTGCCAGTAATTTTCGGGGGACTGAAGCTTTCTTT

D gene: TRBD1
J gene: TRBJ2-3
V gene: TRBV7-7
clone size: many
CDR3 protein: CASSGSQGATQYF
CDR3 DNA: TGTGCCAGCAGCGGCTCACAGGGGGCAACGCAGTATTTT

D gene: NA
J gene: TRBJ2-2
V gene: TRBV7-2
clone size: many
CDR3 protein: CASSYRRTGELFF
CDR3 DNA: TGTGCCAGCAGCTATCGCCGGACCGGGGAGCTGTTTTTT

D gene: NA
J gene: TRBJ2-1
V gene: TRBV7-2
clone size: many
CDR3 protein: CASSPSSAYNEQFF
CDR3 DNA: TGTGCCAGCAGTCCCTCTAGCGCATACAATGAGCAGTTCTTC

D gene: NA
J gene: TRBJ2-7
V gene: TRBV7-9
clone size: NA
CDR3 protein: CASSSVLYEQYF
CDR3 DNA: TGTGCCAGCAGCTCCGTCCTCTACGAGCAGTACTTC

D gene: NA
J gene: TRBJ2-1
V gene: TRBV5-1
clone size: few
CDR3 protein: CASSLDGWVYNEQFF
CDR3 DNA: TGCGCCAGCAGCTTGGATGGCTGGGTTTACAATGAGCAGTTCTTC

D gene: NA
J gene: TRBJ2-1
V gene: TRBV27
clone size: few
CDR3 protein: CASSLPGRQWNEQFF
CDR3 DNA: TGTGCCAGCAGTTTACCTGGGAGGCAATGGAATGAGCAGTTCTTC

D gene: TRBD2
J gene: TRBJ2-5
V gene: TRBV5-1
clone size: NA
CDR3 protein: CASSFPSGETQYF
CDR3 DNA: TGCGCCAGCAGCTTCCCTAGCGGGGAGACCCAGTACTTC

D gene: TRBD1
J gene: TRBJ1-5
V gene: TRBV12-3/TRBV12-4
clone size: many
CDR3 protein: CASSPRTGFGSVGNQPQHF
CDR3 DNA: TGTGCCAGCAGTCCGAGGACAGGGTTTGGCAGTGTGGGCAATCAGCCCCAGCATTTT

D gene: TRBD2
J gene: TRBJ2-2
V gene: TRBV6-2/TRBV6-3
clone size: few
CDR3 protein: CASRYGTRGTGELFF
CDR3 DNA: TGTGCCAGCAGATACGGGACTAGAGGCACCGGGGAGCTGTTTTTT

D gene: TRBD1
J gene: TRBJ2-7
V gene: TRBV6-2/TRBV6-3
clone size: few
CDR3 protein: CASSRTGGIYEQYF
CDR3 DNA: TGTGCCAGCAGTCGGACAGGGGGCATTTACGAGCAGTACTTC

D gene: TRBD2
J gene: TRBJ2-5
V gene: TRBV28
clone size: few
CDR3 protein: CASSFKLGTSRGETQYF
CDR3 DNA: TGTGCCAGCAGTTTTAAACTTGGGACTAGCCGGGGGGAGACCCAGTACTTC

D gene: TRBD2
J gene: TRBJ2-3
V gene: TRBV29-1
clone size: NA
CDR3 protein: CSAGLAGTDTQYF
CDR3 DNA: TGCAGCGCGGGACTAGCGGGCACAGATACGCAGTATTTT

D gene: TRBD1
J gene: TRBJ1-5
V gene: TRBV6-2/TRBV6-3
clone size: many
CDR3 protein: CASSYPLEQGYQPQHF
CDR3 DNA: TGTGCCAGCAGTTACCCCCTCGAACAGGGGTATCAGCCCCAGCATTTT

D gene: NA
J gene: TRBJ2-7
V gene: TRBV6-5
clone size: NA
CDR3 protein: CASSREAAYEQYF
CDR3 DNA: TGTGCCAGCAGTCGGGAAGCAGCCTACGAGCAGTACTTC

D gene: NA
J gene: TRBJ1-6
V gene: TRBV18
clone size: few
CDR3 protein: CASSPPPGSNSPLHF
CDR3 DNA: TGTGCCAGCTCCCCTCCACCTGGAAGTAATTCACCCCTCCACTTT

D gene: TRBD2
J gene: TRBJ2-1
V gene: TRBV19
clone size: few
CDR3 protein: CASSLISGRGYGNEQFF
CDR3 DNA: TGTGCCAGTAGTCTTATTAGCGGGAGGGGGTATGGGAATGAGCAGTTCTTC